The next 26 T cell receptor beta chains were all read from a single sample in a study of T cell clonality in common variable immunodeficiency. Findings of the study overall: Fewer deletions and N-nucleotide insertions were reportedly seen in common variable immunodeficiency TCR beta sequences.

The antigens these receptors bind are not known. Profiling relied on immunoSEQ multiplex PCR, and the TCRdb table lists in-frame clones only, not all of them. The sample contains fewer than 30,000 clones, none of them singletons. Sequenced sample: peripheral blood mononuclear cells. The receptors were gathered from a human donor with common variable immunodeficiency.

This CDR3 is CASSPGGGPSYEQYF. The DNA read from the CDR3 is TGTGCCAGCTCACCAGGGGGGGGGCCATCCTACGAG. The chain employs TRBV18 and TRBJ2-7; a weak D match, TRBD2 (7 bases). Read coverage stops 3 residues before the CDR3 terminus; the germline J gene supplies the remainder. The CDR3 spans 15 residues. Trimming took 2 bases from V and 1 from J, leaving 12 bases between them. Per germline, CDR1 KGHSH and CDR2 LQKENI.

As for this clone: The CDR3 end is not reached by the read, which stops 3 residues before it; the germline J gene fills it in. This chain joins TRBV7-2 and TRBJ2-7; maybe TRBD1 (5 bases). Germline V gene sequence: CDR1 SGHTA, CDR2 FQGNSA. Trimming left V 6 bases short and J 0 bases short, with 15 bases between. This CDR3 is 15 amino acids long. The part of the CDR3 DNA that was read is TGTGCCAGCAGTACGGACCGGACACGCTCCTACGAG. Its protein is CASSTDRTRSYE. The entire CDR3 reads CASSTDRTRSYEQYF.

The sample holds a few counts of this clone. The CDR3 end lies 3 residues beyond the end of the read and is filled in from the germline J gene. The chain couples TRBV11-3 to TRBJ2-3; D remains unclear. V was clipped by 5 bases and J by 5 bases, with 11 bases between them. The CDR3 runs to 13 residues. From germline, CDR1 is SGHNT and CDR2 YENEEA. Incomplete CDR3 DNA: TGTGCCAGCAGCCTTAGGGCAGGAGATACG. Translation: CASSLRAGDT. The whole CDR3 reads CASSLRAGDTQYF.

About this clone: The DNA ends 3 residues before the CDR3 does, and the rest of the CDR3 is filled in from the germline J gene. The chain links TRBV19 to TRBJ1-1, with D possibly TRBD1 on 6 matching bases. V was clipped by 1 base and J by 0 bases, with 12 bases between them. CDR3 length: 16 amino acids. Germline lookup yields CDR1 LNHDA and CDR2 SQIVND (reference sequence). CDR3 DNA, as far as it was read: TGTGCCAGTAGTATAGGCAGGGGCGCGATGAACACTGAA. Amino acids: CASSIGRGAMNTE. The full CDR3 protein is CASSIGRGAMNTEAFF.

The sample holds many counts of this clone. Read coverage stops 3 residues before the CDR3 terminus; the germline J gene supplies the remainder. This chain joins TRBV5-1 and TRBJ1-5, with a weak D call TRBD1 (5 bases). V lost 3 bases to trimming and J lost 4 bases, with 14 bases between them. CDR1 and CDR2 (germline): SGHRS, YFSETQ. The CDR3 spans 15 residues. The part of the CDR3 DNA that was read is TGCGCCAGCAGCTGGGGGACTTTGGAGAATCAGCCC. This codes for CASSWGTLENQP. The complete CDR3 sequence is CASSWGTLENQPQHF.

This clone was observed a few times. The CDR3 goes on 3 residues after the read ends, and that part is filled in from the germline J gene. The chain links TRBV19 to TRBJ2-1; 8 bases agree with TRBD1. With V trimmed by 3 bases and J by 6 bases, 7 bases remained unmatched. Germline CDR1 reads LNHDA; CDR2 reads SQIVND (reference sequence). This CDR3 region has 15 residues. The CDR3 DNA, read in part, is TGTGCCAGTAGTATCGACAGGGGAAGTCGCAATGAG. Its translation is CASSIDRGSRNE. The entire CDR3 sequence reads CASSIDRGSRNEQFF.

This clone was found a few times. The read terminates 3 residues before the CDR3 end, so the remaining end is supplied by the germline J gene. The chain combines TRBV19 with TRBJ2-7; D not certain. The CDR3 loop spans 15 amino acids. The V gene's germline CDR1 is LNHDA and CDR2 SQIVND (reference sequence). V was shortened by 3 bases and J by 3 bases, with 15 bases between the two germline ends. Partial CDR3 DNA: TGTGCCAGTAGTATTCTTCCCCAGACGGGCTACGAG. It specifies CASSILPQTGYE. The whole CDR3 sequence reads CASSILPQTGYEQYF.

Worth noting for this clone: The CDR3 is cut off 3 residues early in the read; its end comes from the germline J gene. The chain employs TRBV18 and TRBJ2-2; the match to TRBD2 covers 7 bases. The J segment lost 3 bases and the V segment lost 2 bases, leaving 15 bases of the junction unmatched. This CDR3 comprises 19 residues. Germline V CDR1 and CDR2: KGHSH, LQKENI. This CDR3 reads CASSPGGGTTMRDTGELFF. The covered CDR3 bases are TGTGCCAGCTCACCAGGGGGGGGGACGACAATGCGAGACACCGGGGAG. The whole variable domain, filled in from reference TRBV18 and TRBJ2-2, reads NAGVMQNPRHLVRRRGQEARLRCSPMKGHSHVYWYRQLPEEGLKFMVYLQKENIIDESGMPKERFSAEFPKEGPSILRIQQVVRGDSAAYFCASSPGGGTTMRDTGELFFGEGSRLTVL.

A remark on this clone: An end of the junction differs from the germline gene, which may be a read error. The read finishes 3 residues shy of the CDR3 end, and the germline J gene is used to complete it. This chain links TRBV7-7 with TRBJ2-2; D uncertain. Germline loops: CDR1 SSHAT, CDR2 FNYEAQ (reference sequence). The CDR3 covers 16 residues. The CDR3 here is CASSLVEVTNTGELFF. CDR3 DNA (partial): TGTGCTAGCAGCTTAGTTGAGGTGACGAACACCGGGGAG. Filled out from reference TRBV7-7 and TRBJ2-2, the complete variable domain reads GAGVSQSPRYKVTKRGQDVTLRCDPISSHATLYWYQQALGQGPEFLTYFNYEAQPDKSGLPSDRFSAERPEGSISTLTIQRTEQRDSAMYRCASSLVEVTNTGELFFGEGSRLTVL.

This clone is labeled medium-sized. The CDR3 sequence is CATSDSTGGPGTDTQYF. The sequenced CDR3 bases are TGTGCCACCAGTGATTCTACGGGGGGGCCGGGCACAGATACG. The genes are TRBV24-1 and TRBJ2-3; TRBD2 matches at 8 bases. The missing CDR3 end, 3 residues past where the read stops, is filled in from the germline J gene. The CDR3 is 17 amino acids. Germline CDR1 and CDR2: KGHDR and SFDVKD. J lost 1 base, V lost 2 bases, and 7 bases had no gene match.

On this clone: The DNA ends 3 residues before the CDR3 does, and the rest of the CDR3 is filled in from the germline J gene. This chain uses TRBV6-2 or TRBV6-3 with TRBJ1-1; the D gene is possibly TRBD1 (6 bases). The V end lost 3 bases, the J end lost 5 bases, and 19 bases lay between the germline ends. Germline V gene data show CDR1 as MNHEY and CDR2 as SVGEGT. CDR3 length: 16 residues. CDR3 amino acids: CASSYSGAGVRTEAFF. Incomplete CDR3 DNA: TGTGCCAGCAGTTATTCCGGGGCAGGGGTAAGGACTGAA.

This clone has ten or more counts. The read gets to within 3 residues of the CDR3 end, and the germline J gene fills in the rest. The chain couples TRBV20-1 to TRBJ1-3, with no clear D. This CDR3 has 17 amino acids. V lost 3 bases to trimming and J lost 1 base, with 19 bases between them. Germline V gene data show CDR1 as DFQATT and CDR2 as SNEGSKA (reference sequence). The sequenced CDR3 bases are TGCAGTGCTAGTAGACGGCTGAACAGTAGGTCTGGAAACACC. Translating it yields CSASRRLNSRSGNT. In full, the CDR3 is CSASRRLNSRSGNTIYF.

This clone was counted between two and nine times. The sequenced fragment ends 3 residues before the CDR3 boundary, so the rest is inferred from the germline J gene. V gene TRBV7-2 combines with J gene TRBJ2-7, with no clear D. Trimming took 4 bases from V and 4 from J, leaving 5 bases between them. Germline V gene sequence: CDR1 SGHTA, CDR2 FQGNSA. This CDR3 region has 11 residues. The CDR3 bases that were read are TGTGCCAGCAGCTCCCCATACGAG. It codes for CASSSPYE. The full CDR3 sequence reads CASSSPYEQYF.

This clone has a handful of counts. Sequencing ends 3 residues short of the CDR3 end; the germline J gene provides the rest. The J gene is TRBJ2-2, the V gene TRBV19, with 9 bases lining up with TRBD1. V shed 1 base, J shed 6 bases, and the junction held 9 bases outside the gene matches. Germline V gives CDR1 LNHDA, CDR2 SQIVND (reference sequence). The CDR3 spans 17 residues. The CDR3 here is CASSIVVWTGEAGELFF. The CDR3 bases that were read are TGTGCCAGTAGTATAGTTGTCTGGACAGGGGAGGCCGGGGAG.

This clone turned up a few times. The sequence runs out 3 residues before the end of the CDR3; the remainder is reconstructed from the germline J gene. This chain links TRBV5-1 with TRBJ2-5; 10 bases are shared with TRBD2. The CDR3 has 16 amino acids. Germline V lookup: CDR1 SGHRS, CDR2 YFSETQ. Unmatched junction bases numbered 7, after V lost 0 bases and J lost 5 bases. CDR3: CASSLAPSGGGETQYF. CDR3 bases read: TGCGCCAGCAGCTTGGCTCCTAGCGGGGGTGGGGAGACC.

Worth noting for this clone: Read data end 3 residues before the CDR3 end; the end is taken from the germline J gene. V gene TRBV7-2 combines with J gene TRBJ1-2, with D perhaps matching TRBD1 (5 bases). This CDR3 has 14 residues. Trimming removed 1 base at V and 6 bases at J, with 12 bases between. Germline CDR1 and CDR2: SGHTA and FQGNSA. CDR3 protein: CASSLVREVDGYTF. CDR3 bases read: TGTGCCAGCAGCTTAGTCAGGGAAGTGGATGGC.

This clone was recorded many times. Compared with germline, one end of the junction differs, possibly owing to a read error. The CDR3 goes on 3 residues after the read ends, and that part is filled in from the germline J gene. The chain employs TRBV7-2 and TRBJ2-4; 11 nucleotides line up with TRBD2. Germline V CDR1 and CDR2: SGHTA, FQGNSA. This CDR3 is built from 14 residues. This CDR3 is CASSIAGGRNIQYF. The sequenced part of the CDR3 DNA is TGTGCCAGCAGCATAGCGGGGGGGCGGAACATT.

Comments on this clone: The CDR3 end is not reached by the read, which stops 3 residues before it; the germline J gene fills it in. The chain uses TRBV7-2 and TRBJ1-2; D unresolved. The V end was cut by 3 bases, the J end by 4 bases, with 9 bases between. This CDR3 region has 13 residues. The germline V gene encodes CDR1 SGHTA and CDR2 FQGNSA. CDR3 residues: CASSFVQAYGYTF. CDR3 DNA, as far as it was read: TGTGCCAGCAGCTTTGTCCAGGCCTATGGC.

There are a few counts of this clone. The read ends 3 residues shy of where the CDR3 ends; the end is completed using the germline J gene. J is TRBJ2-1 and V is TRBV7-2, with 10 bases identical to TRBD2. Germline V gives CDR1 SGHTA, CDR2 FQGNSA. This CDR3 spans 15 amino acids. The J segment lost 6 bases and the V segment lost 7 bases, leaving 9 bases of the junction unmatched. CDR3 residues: CASTLRGTSANEQFF. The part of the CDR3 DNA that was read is TGTGCCAGCACCCTTCGCGGGACTAGCGCCAATGAG.

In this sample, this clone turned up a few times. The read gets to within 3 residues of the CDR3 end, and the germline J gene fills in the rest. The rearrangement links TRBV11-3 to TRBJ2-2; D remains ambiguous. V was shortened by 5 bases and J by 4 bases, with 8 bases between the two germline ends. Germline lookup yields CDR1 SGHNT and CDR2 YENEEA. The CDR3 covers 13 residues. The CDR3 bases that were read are TGTGCCAGCAGCGCCCAGGTCACCGGGGAG. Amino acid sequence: CASSAQVTGE. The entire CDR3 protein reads CASSAQVTGELFF.

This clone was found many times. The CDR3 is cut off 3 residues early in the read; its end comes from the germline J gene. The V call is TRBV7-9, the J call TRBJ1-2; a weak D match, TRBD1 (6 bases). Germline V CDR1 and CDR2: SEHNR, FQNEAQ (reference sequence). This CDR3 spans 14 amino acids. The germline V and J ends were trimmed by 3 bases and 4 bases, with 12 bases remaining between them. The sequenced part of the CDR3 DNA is TGTGCCAGCAGCTTCTTCGACAGGACCTATGGC. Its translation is CASSFFDRTYG. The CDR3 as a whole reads CASSFFDRTYGYTF.

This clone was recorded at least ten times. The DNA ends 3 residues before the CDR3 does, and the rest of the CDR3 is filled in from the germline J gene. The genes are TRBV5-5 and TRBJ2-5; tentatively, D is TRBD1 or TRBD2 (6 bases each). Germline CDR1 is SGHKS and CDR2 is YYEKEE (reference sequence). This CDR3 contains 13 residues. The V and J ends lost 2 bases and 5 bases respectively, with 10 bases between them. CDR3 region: CASSFQGRETQYF. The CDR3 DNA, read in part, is TGTGCCAGCAGCTTTCAGGGGAGGGAGACC. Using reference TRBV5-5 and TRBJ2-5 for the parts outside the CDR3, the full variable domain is DAGVTQSPTHLIKTRGQQVTLRCSPISGHKSVSWYQQVLGQGPQFIFQYYEKEERGRGNFPDRFSARQFPNYSSELNVNALLLGDSALYLCASSFQGRETQYFGPGTRLLVL.

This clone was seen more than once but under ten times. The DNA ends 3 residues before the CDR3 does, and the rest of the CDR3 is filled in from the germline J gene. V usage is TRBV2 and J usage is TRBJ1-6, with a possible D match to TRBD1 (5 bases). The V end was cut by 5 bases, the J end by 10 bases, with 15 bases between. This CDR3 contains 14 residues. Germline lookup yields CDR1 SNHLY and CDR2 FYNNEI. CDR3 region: CASSTGGSLSPLHF. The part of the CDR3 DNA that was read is TGTGCCAGCAGTACCGGGGGTTCACTATCACCC.

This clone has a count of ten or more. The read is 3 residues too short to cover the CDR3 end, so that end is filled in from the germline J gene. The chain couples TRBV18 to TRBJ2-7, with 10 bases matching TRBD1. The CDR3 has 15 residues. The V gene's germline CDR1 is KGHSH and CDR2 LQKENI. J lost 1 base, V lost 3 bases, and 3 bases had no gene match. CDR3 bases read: TGTGCCAGCTCACCCTCGGGACAGGGGTCCTACGAG. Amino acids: CASSPSGQGSYE. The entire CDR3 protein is CASSPSGQGSYEQYF.

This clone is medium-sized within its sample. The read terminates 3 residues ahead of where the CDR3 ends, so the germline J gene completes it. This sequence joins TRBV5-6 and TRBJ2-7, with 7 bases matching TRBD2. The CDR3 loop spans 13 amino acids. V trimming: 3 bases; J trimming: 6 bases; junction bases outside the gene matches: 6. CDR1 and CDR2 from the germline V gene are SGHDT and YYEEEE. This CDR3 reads CASSWGGPLEQYF. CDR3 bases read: TGTGCCAGCAGCTGGGGGGGACCCCTCGAG.

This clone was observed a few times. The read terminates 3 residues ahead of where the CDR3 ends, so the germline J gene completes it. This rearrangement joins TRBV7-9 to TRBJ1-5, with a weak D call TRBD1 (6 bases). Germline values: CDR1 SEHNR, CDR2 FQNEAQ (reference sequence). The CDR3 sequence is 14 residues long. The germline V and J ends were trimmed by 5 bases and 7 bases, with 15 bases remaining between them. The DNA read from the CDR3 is TGTGCCAGCAGCCCACAGGGTTTCCGGCAGCCC. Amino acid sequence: CASSPQGFRQP. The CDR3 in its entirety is CASSPQGFRQPQHF.